These 9 T cell receptor gamma chains share one sample of origin, sequenced in a study of gamma-delta T cells after stem cell transplantation. TCRdb redid clone calling on the RT-PCR reads using CATT. The sample contains a few thousand gamma-chain clones, 4.5% to 6% of which appear only once. Sequences were obtained from gamma-delta T cells. The receptors come from a human donor. It is not recorded whose cells these are; they may come from a transplant donor.

A remark on this clone: The protein recorded in TCRdb matches a much larger clone and deviates from this DNA's translation at residue 8, suggesting a read error; the protein here is obtained by translating the DNA. The V and J genes are TRGV2 and TRGJ1 or TRGJ2. This CDR3 has 13 residues. Germline assignment: CDR1 EGSNGY and CDR2 YDSYNSKV. Trimming took 6 bases from V and 6 from J; bases not matched to a gene: 11. CDR3: CATWTGQTYKKLF. The CDR3 DNA sequence: TGTGCCACCTGGACCGGGCAGACTTATAAGAAACTCTTT.

This clone was detected a few times. The junction departs from the called germline gene at one end, perhaps through a read error. Distinct nucleotide sequences in the sample also encode this CDR3. V gene TRGV9 combines with J gene TRGJ1 or TRGJ2. The CDR3 sequence is 14 residues long. Germline lookup yields CDR1 GITISATS and CDR2 ISYDGTV (reference sequence). This CDR3 is CALWEVEGYYKKLF. In DNA, the CDR3 is TGTGCCTTGTGGGAGGTGGAAGGTTATTACAAGAAACTCTTT.

Worth noting for this clone: This sample also contains other DNA sequences that code for the same CDR3. The J gene is TRGJP, the V gene TRGV9. The germline gives CDR1 GITISATS, CDR2 ISYDGTV (reference sequence). The CDR3 loop spans 16 amino acids. V was pared by 1 base and J by 7 bases, with 4 bases of the junction left unmatched. The DNA of the CDR3 is TGTGCCTTGTGGGAGGTTTACGAGTTGGGCAAAAAAATCAAGGTATTT. It encodes CALWEVYELGKKIKVF.

Within the sample, this clone is medium-sized. The chain is built from TRGV3 and TRGJ1 or TRGJ2. Trimming at V came to 0 bases and at J to 7 bases, leaving 3 bases not matched to a gene. The CDR3 sequence is 12 residues long. In germline, CDR1 is VTNTFY, CDR2 YDVSTARD (reference sequence). This CDR3 reads CATWDRHYKKLF. The CDR3 DNA is TGTGCCACCTGGGACAGGCACTATAAGAAACTCTTT.

The chain recombines TRGV4 with TRGJ1 or TRGJ2. The CDR3 length is 17 residues. J lost 7 bases, V lost 0 bases, and 18 bases had no gene match. Per the germline V gene, CDR1 is EGSTGY and CDR2 is YDSYTSSV. The CDR3 region has the DNA TGTGCCACCTGGGATGGGCTACAACGCTATTTTAAGTATAAGAAACTCTTT. This codes for CATWDGLQRYFKYKKLF.

This clone qualifies as medium-sized. In the same sample, other DNA sequences code for this CDR3. The chain carries TRGV3 and TRGJ1 or TRGJ2. The germline V gene encodes CDR1 VTNTFY and CDR2 YDVSTARD (reference sequence). The ends lost 6 bases at V and 10 bases at J; junction bases unmatched: 6. This CDR3 comprises 10 residues. The CDR3 reads CATWWRKKLF. The CDR3, as DNA: TGTGCCACCTGGTGGAGGAAGAAACTCTTT.

In regard to this clone: Germline and junction disagree at one end, which may indicate a read error. This sample also contains other DNA sequences that code for the same CDR3. The chain links TRGV9 to TRGJ1 or TRGJ2. The length of the CDR3 is 14 residues. In germline, CDR1 is GITISATS, CDR2 ISYDGTV (reference sequence). Here the CDR3 DNA reads TGTGCCCTGTGGGAGGCTACGAATTATTATAAGAAACTCTTT. Encoded protein: CALWEATNYYKKLF.

In its sample, this clone was seen a few times. With a far larger clone one base away, a read error is the likely cause. The sample has other DNA sequences that encode this CDR3 too. V is TRGV9 and J is TRGJP. Germline lookup yields CDR1 GITISATS and CDR2 ISYDGTV (reference sequence). This CDR3 is 15 amino acids long. The junction had 2 bases not matched to a gene; V was cut back by 1 base and J by 8 bases. The CDR3 DNA reads as TGTGCCTTGTGGGAGGTTAAGTTGGGCAAAAAAATCAAGGTATTT. This codes for CALWEVKLGKKIKVF.

This clone was observed a few times. This CDR3 is also generated by other DNA sequences in the sample. The chain employs TRGV9 and TRGJP. V gave up 5 bases and J gave up 7 bases; unmatched junction bases: 5. The CDR3 is 15 residues long. Germline V gives CDR1 GITISATS, CDR2 ISYDGTV (reference sequence). CDR3 sequence: CALWVPELGKKIKVF. As DNA, the CDR3 is TGTGCCTTGTGGGTCCCCGAGTTGGGCAAAAAAATCAAGGTATTT.